This is a list of T cell receptor beta chains from one sample in a study of blood T cells in healthy people across ages. TCRdb analysed the 5' RACE reads with MiXCR anew, one entry per CDR3 protein. Seen here are about 1.8 million distinct CDR3 sequences, about 49% observed once, and the top ten hold roughly 2%. The material sequenced was blood. The receptors shown here come from a woman between 40 and 50 years old in good health. CDR3s include the opening cysteine and the closing phenylalanine or tryptophan. Fields, in order: clone size, D gene, V gene, J gene, CDR3 protein, CDR3 DNA. A D gene is named only where the DNA matches it firmly. Clone sizes are given selectively: once, few, many, or a class where the clone is expanded.

>few|TRBD2|TRBV12-3/TRBV12-4|TRBJ2-1
CASKDGGLYNEQFF
TGTGCCAGCAAGGACGGGGGACTATACAATGAGCAGTTCTTC
>few|TRBD2|TRBV7-2|TRBJ2-1
CASSQAGGHNEQFF
TGTGCCAGCAGCCAAGCGGGGGGGCACAATGAGCAGTTCTTC
>few|TRBD1|TRBV15|TRBJ1-5
CATSPTGPGNQPQHF
TGTGCCACCAGTCCGACAGGGCCAGGCAATCAGCCCCAGCATTTT
>.|.|TRBV4-3|TRBJ1-1
CASSQGGVSTEAFF
TGCGCCAGCAGCCAGGGGGGCGTTTCGACTGAAGCTTTCTTT
>.|TRBD2|TRBV25-1|TRBJ2-1
CASSDLRGGRMFF
TGTGCCAGCAGTGACCTTCGGGGGGGCCGGATGTTCTTC
>few|.|TRBV6-2/TRBV6-3|TRBJ2-4
CATRGGAVTKNIQYF
TGTGCCACCAGGGGGGGGGCGGTGACCAAAAACATTCAGTACTTC
>many|.|TRBV20-1|TRBJ2-7
CSASGIRGPASYEQYF
TGCAGTGCTAGTGGTATTAGGGGCCCCGCATCCTACGAGCAGTACTTC
>.|.|TRBV5-1|TRBJ2-3
CASSLWTASSTDTQYF
TGCGCCAGCAGCCTATGGACAGCGTCTAGCACAGATACGCAGTATTTT
>.|TRBD1|TRBV6-1|TRBJ2-7
CASEGANYEQYF
TGTGCCAGCGAGGGGGCGAACTACGAGCAGTACTTC
>.|.|TRBV7-2|TRBJ2-3
CASSLGRASSDTQYF
TGTGCCAGCAGCTTAGGACGGGCTAGCTCGGATACGCAGTATTTT
>.|.|TRBV6-1|TRBJ2-3
CASREPASGTPDTQYF
TGTGCCAGCAGAGAACCGGCCTCCGGGACACCAGATACGCAGTATTTT
>few|.|TRBV9|TRBJ2-3
CASSVGGGRDTQYF
TGTGCCAGCAGCGTAGGAGGGGGGAGAGATACGCAGTATTTT
>.|.|TRBV28|TRBJ2-1
CASKDSSYNEQFF
TGTGCCAGCAAAGATAGCTCCTACAATGAGCAGTTCTTC
>.|TRBD1|TRBV15|TRBJ2-5
CATSPEIGGDPQETQYF
TGTGCCACCAGTCCCGAGATAGGGGGCGACCCCCAAGAGACCCAGTACTTC
>.|.|TRBV12-3/TRBV12-4|TRBJ2-4
CASSQLGGGEAKNIQYF
TGTGCCAGCAGTCAACTGGGTGGAGGGGAGGCCAAAAACATTCAGTACTTC
>.|.|TRBV15|TRBJ2-1
CATSRVQVRSYNEQFF
TGTGCCACCAGCAGAGTGCAGGTCCGTTCCTACAATGAGCAGTTCTTC
>few|.|TRBV2|TRBJ2-1
CASPGGGPLPYNEQFF
TGTGCCAGCCCTGGGGGGGGGCCCCTGCCCTACAATGAGCAGTTCTTC
>.|TRBD1|TRBV24-1|TRBJ2-3
CATMGQNTDTQYF
TGTGCCACCATGGGACAGAACACAGATACGCAGTATTTT
>few|.|TRBV7-2|TRBJ1-2
CAILAGANYGYTF
TGTGCCATCCTGGCGGGAGCTAACTATGGCTACACCTTC
>.|TRBD1|TRBV2|TRBJ2-7
CASSERDRGQGEQYF
TGTGCCAGCAGTGAGAGGGACAGGGGGCAGGGAGAGCAGTACTTC
>.|.|TRBV7-3|TRBJ2-3
CASSLIHGGAKDTQYF
TGTGCCAGCAGCTTAATTCACGGCGGGGCCAAAGATACGCAGTATTTT
>.|.|TRBV5-1|TRBJ1-2
CASSLAVGKGGYTF
TGCGCCAGCAGCCTGGCCGTGGGAAAAGGTGGCTACACCTTC
>few|TRBD1|TRBV5-4|TRBJ1-2
CASSLGQGVVYTF
TGTGCCAGCAGCTTGGGGCAGGGGGTCGTCTACACCTTC
>.|.|TRBV5-1|TRBJ2-1
CASSAGTHNEQFF
TGCGCCAGCAGCGCAGGGACGCACAATGAGCAGTTCTTC
>.|.|TRBV20-1|TRBJ2-7
CSARKASYEQYF
TGCAGTGCTAGAAAGGCGTCCTACGAGCAGTACTTC
>few|.|TRBV28|TRBJ2-7
CASSRPESEQYF
TGTGCCAGCAGTAGACCAGAGAGCGAGCAGTACTTC
>.|.|TRBV4-3|TRBJ1-5
CASSPWSEPNQPQHF
TGCGCCAGCAGCCCCTGGTCGGAGCCAAATCAGCCCCAGCATTTT
>.|TRBD1|TRBV6-6|TRBJ2-7
CASSYGGQGAYEQYF
TGTGCCAGCAGTTACGGGGGACAGGGGGCCTACGAGCAGTACTTC
>.|.|TRBV11-2|TRBJ2-4
CASSLVQGIAIQYF
TGTGCCAGCAGCTTAGTACAGGGTATCGCCATTCAGTACTTC
>.|TRBD1|TRBV28|TRBJ1-2
CASRAGTANYGYTF
TGTGCCAGCAGAGCCGGGACAGCTAACTATGGCTACACCTTC
>.|.|TRBV11-2|TRBJ2-5
CASSTRGGSDGTQYF
TGTGCCAGCAGCACCCGCGGCGGGTCGGACGGGACCCAGTACTTC
>.|.|TRBV20-1|TRBJ2-7
CSAPGLYYEQYF
TGCAGTGCCCCGGGCCTTTACTACGAGCAGTACTTC
>.|TRBD1|TRBV25-1|TRBJ1-4
CASGTDREKLFF
TGTGCCAGCGGGACAGATAGAGAAAAACTGTTTTTT
>.|TRBD1|TRBV2|TRBJ1-2
CAMPDRSNGYTF
TGTGCCATGCCGGACAGGTCGAATGGCTACACCTTC
>.|TRBD1|TRBV29-1|TRBJ1-2
CSVTGAVYGYTF
TGCAGCGTTACAGGGGCCGTATATGGCTACACCTTC
>few|.|TRBV27|TRBJ1-2
CASRHGGSYGYTF
TGTGCCAGCAGGCACGGGGGTAGCTATGGCTACACCTTC
>.|TRBD1|TRBV7-3|TRBJ2-1
CASSPSGQGTYNEQFF
TGTGCCAGCAGCCCTTCGGGACAGGGCACCTACAATGAGCAGTTCTTC
>.|TRBD1|TRBV6-6|TRBJ2-5
CASRRQGREGRETQYF
TGTGCCAGCAGGAGACAGGGTCGGGAAGGGCGAGAGACCCAGTACTTC
>.|.|TRBV10-3|TRBJ2-3
CAISESNRESDTQYF
TGTGCCATCAGTGAGTCTAACAGAGAATCAGATACGCAGTATTTT
>.|TRBD2|TRBV6-6|TRBJ2-3
CASLRAGGITDTQYF
TGTGCCAGCTTAAGAGCGGGGGGGATCACAGATACGCAGTATTTT
>.|TRBD2|TRBV2|TRBJ2-1
CASRPSSGLAGAGQFF
TGTGCCAGCAGACCGTCTTCGGGACTAGCGGGGGCGGGGCAGTTCTTC
>.|.|TRBV6-5|TRBJ2-5
CASSYIGAQRTQYF
TGTGCCAGCAGTTATATTGGCGCCCAACGGACCCAGTACTTC
>.|.|TRBV5-1|TRBJ2-7
CASSLGPGAYSYEQYF
TGCGCCAGCAGCTTGGGTCCAGGGGCCTACTCCTACGAGCAGTACTTC
>few|TRBD2|TRBV7-2|TRBJ2-3
CASSLATGGQYTQYF
TGTGCCAGCAGCTTAGCGACGGGGGGGCAGTATACGCAGTATTTT
>.|TRBD2|TRBV20-1|TRBJ2-1
CSARGTRLAGVYNEQFF
TGCAGTGCTAGAGGCACACGACTAGCGGGGGTTTACAATGAGCAGTTCTTC
>.|TRBD2|TRBV4-2|TRBJ2-1
CASSQEGGGPNEQFF
TGTGCCAGCAGCCAAGAAGGCGGGGGACCCAATGAGCAGTTCTTC